This entry lists 32 T cell receptor beta chains sequenced from one sample in a study of blood T cell repertoires in COVID-19. This table comes from immunoSEQ multiplex PCR, and its TCRdb copy is limited to in-frame clones, with some not included. The table includes 65,000 to 70,000 clones, around nine tenths detected once. The sample comprised peripheral blood. The receptors come from a woman older than 75 with acute or convalescent COVID-19.

This CDR3 is CASSPRLAAYEQYF. The CDR3 DNA reads TGTGCCAGCAGCCCCCGACTAGCGGCCTACGAGCAGTACTTC. The chain combines TRBV9 with TRBJ2-7; the match to TRBD2 covers 9 bases. V shed 4 bases and J 2 bases; nucleotides not matched to a gene: 4. This CDR3 region has 14 residues. The germline V gene encodes CDR1 SGDLS and CDR2 YYNGEE.

The chain links TRBV5-4 to TRBJ2-5; TRBD1 agrees at 7 bases. The CDR3 runs 14 residues. Germline V gives CDR1 SGHNT, CDR2 YYREEE (reference sequence). Trimming took 4 bases from V and 3 from J; bases not matched to a gene: 6. The CDR3 spells CASSGAGTEETQYF. CDR3 nucleotide sequence: TGTGCCAGCAGCGGCGCCGGGACAGAAGAGACCCAGTACTTC. Filled out from reference TRBV5-4 and TRBJ2-5, the complete variable domain reads ETGVTQSPTHLIKTRGQQVTLRCSSQSGHNTVSWYQQALGQGPQFIFQYYREEENGRGNFPPRFSGLQFPNYSSELNVNALELDDSALYLCASSGAGTEETQYFGPGTRLLVL.

This clone was counted once. The V call is TRBV7-8, the J call TRBJ2-1; TRBD2 matches 7 bases. The CDR3 loop spans 14 amino acids. The J segment lost 5 bases and the V segment lost 6 bases, leaving 7 bases of the junction unmatched. CDR1 and CDR2 from the germline V gene are SGHVS and FQNEAQ. The CDR3 DNA is TGTGCCAGCAGTCGTACCGGGACTAACAATGAGCAGTTCTTC. Protein: CASSRTGTNNEQFF.

The rearrangement joins TRBV5-1 to TRBJ2-7, with 13 bases identical to TRBD2. Germline V CDR1 and CDR2: SGHRS, YFSETQ. Losses at the gene ends were 4 bases for V and 4 bases for J; bases not matched to a gene: 5. The CDR3 contains 15 residues. As DNA, the CDR3 is TGCGCCAGCAGCCCAAGGACTAGCGGGAGTTACGAGCAGTACTTC. Protein product: CASSPRTSGSYEQYF. Complete variable domain (other parts from reference TRBV5-1 and TRBJ2-7): KAGVTQTPRYLIKTRGQQVTLSCSPISGHRSVSWYQQTPGQGLQFLFEYFSETQRNKGNFPGRFSGRQFSNSRSEMNVSTLELGDSALYLCASSPRTSGSYEQYFGPGTRLTVT.

The gene calls are TRBV10-3 and TRBJ2-5; tentatively, D is TRBD2 (7 bases). CDR3 length equals 14 residues. V was clipped by 10 bases and J by 5 bases, with 20 bases between them. The V gene's germline CDR1 is ENHRY and CDR2 SYGVKD. This chain's CDR3 is CASSGSGGLETQYF. The DNA of the CDR3 is TGTGCCAGTTCGGGGTCGGGGGGCTTGGAGACCCAGTACTTC.

The rearrangement uses TRBV13 and TRBJ1-1, with D possibly being TRBD1 (5 bases). This CDR3 comprises 13 residues. The V and J ends lost 6 bases and 5 bases respectively, with 13 bases between them. Germline V gene sequence: CDR1 PRHDT, CDR2 FYEKMQ (reference sequence). CDR3 in amino acids: CASSPDGGTEAFF. CDR3 nucleotide sequence: TGTGCCAGCAGTCCCGACGGGGGGACTGAAGCTTTCTTT.

The rearrangement joins TRBV5-1 to TRBJ1-2; 7 nucleotides line up with TRBD1. V shed 4 bases, J shed 6 bases, and the junction held 6 bases outside the gene matches. Per germline, CDR1 SGHRS and CDR2 YFSETQ. This CDR3 contains 13 residues. CDR3 sequence (DNA): TGCGCCAGCAGCCTTGACAGGGCCAATGGCTACACCTTC. This gives the protein CASSLDRANGYTF. Supplemented by reference TRBV5-1 and TRBJ1-2, the full variable domain reads KAGVTQTPRYLIKTRGQQVTLSCSPISGHRSVSWYQQTPGQGLQFLFEYFSETQRNKGNFPGRFSGRQFSNSRSEMNVSTLELGDSALYLCASSLDRANGYTFGSGTRLTVV.

This chain's CDR3 is CAISERTTYGYTF. The DNA of the CDR3 is TGTGCCATCAGTGAGCGCACAACCTATGGCTACACCTTC. The chain uses TRBV10-3 and TRBJ1-2, with D hard to call. Germline V gives CDR1 ENHRY, CDR2 SYGVKD. Trimming took 2 bases from V and 4 from J, leaving 8 bases between them. The CDR3 covers 13 residues.

The V call is TRBV24-1, the J call TRBJ2-1; possibly TRBD2 for D (5 bases). There are 16 residues in the CDR3. Germline V gene data show CDR1 as KGHDR and CDR2 as SFDVKD. V lost 4 bases, J lost 2 bases, and 14 bases lay in between. CDR3 sequence: CATSETERNTYNEQFF. CDR3 DNA sequence: TGTGCCACCAGTGAGACCGAGCGGAATACCTACAATGAGCAGTTCTTC.

J is TRBJ1-2 and V is TRBV12-3 or TRBV12-4; the D is unclear. CDR3 length equals 13 residues. V was cut by 1 base and J by 4 bases, with 7 bases left in between. The DNA for the CDR3 is TGTGCCAGCAGTTTAGGGCGGATCTATGGCTACACCTTC. Encoded protein: CASSLGRIYGYTF.

This chain joins TRBV16 and TRBJ2-3; no reliable D call. This CDR3 is built from 12 residues. V was shortened by 5 bases and J by 5 bases, with 8 bases between the two germline ends. Germline-derived CDR1 and CDR2 are KGHSY and FQNENV. The CDR3, as DNA: TGTGCCAGCAGCTTTACTCGAGATACGCAGTATTTT. Its translation: CASSFTRDTQYF.

In nucleotides, the CDR3 is TGTGCCAGCAGTTACTCTACAGGGATCCCCAACTATGGCTACACCTTC. Residues: CASSYSTGIPNYGYTF. V usage is TRBV6-2 or TRBV6-3 and J usage is TRBJ1-2; D possibly corresponds to TRBD1 (6 bases). CDR1 is MNHEY and CDR2 is SVGEGT in the germline V gene. Trimming stripped 0 bases from V and 2 bases from J, with 13 bases between. CDR3 length: 16 residues.

The V and J genes are TRBV7-9 and TRBJ1-1; D unresolved. With 4 bases removed from V and 0 bases from J, the gap between germline ends came to 12 bases. The CDR3 contains 15 residues. Germline-derived CDR1 and CDR2 are SEHNR and FQNEAQ (reference sequence). As DNA, the CDR3 is TGTGCCAGCAGCTCGACCGGACTCATGAACACTGAAGCTTTCTTT. Translating gives CASSSTGLMNTEAFF.

The chain joins TRBV28 to TRBJ1-6; D unresolved. Germline lookup yields CDR1 MDHEN and CDR2 SYDVKM. This CDR3 contains 12 residues. V was clipped by 3 bases and J by 8 bases, with 5 bases between them. The CDR3, as DNA: TGTGCCAGCAGTTTTACGGATTCACCCCTCCACTTT. This translates into CASSFTDSPLHF.

The chain links TRBV9 to TRBJ2-1, with D perhaps TRBD2 (6 bases). Germline CDR1 reads SGDLS; CDR2 reads YYNGEE. The CDR3 runs 15 residues. V lost 3 bases and J 1 base, leaving 11 bases between the germline ends. CDR3 protein: CASSASGGSYNEQFF. CDR3 bases: TGTGCCAGCAGCGCCTCCGGGGGTTCCTACAATGAGCAGTTCTTC. Full variable domain (rest looked up from reference TRBV9 and TRBJ2-1): DSGVTQTPKHLITATGQRVTLRCSPRSGDLSVYWYQQSLDQGLQFLIQYYNGEERAKGNILERFSAQQFPDLHSELNLSSLELGDSALYFCASSASGGSYNEQFFGPGTRLTVL.

This chain uses TRBV18 with TRBJ2-3; 8 bases agree with TRBD2. The V segment lost 3 bases and the J segment 4 bases; nucleotides outside the gene matches: 15. The germline V gene encodes CDR1 KGHSH and CDR2 LQKENI. The CDR3 sequence is 18 residues long. DNA of the CDR3: TGTGCCAGCTCACCTCTTCCCCATACAGCGGGAGCCTCAGATACGCAGTATTTT. This encodes CASSPLPHTAGASDTQYF. The full variable domain, with the rest looked up from reference TRBV18 and TRBJ2-3, is NAGVMQNPRHLVRRRGQEARLRCSPMKGHSHVYWYRQLPEEGLKFMVYLQKENIIDESGMPKERFSAEFPKEGPSILRIQQVVRGDSAAYFCASSPLPHTAGASDTQYFGPGTRLTVL.

The rearrangement joins TRBV2 to TRBJ2-7; D gene ambiguous. This CDR3 spans 12 amino acids. Germline V lookup: CDR1 SNHLY, CDR2 FYNNEI. Trimming stripped 6 bases from V and 2 bases from J, with 8 bases between. In DNA form, the CDR3 reads TGTGCCAGCAGGCCCCTAACCTACGAGCAGTACTTC. Encoded protein: CASRPLTYEQYF.

V is TRBV10-3 and J is TRBJ2-7, with D perhaps TRBD1 (6 bases). With 2 bases removed from V and 2 bases from J, the gap between germline ends came to 10 bases. The germline V gene encodes CDR1 ENHRY and CDR2 SYGVKD. This CDR3 spans 14 amino acids. The CDR3 sequence is CAISEATGTYEQYF. CDR3 coding DNA: TGTGCCATCAGTGAGGCGACAGGTACCTACGAGCAGTACTTC.

The rearrangement links TRBV6-5 to TRBJ2-1; TRBD2 agrees at 7 bases. Germline V gene lookup returns CDR1 MNHEY and CDR2 SVGAGI. V was pared by 1 base and J by 6 bases, with 6 bases of the junction left unmatched. CDR3 size: 15 residues. CDR3 protein: CASSYFGLDGNEQFF. As DNA, the CDR3 is TGTGCCAGCAGTTACTTTGGACTAGATGGCAATGAGCAGTTCTTC.

There are a few counts of this clone. This chain connects TRBV7-9 to TRBJ2-3; D perhaps matches TRBD2 (6 bases). Germline assignment: CDR1 SEHNR and CDR2 FQNEAQ (reference sequence). V was cut by 3 bases and J by 0 bases, with 10 bases left in between. CDR3 length equals 15 residues. CDR3 coding DNA: TGTGCCAGCAGCTTTTTGCGGGGCAGCACAGATACGCAGTATTTT. Encoded protein: CASSFLRGSTDTQYF.

J is TRBJ2-2 and V is TRBV7-6, with 7 bases fitting TRBD2. This CDR3 contains 15 residues. CDR1 and CDR2 from the germline V gene are SGHVS and FNYEAQ. Trimming removed 5 bases from V and 4 bases from J; junction bases left unmatched: 7. The CDR3 sequence: CASSRLAEITGELFF. The DNA for the CDR3 is TGTGCCAGCAGCCGTCTAGCGGAAATCACCGGGGAGCTGTTTTTT.

The chain uses TRBV18 and TRBJ2-3, with 8 bases that match TRBD2. The V segment lost 3 bases and the J segment 1 base; nucleotides outside the gene matches: 9. The CDR3 covers 17 residues. Germline CDR1 reads KGHSH; CDR2 reads LQKENI. The CDR3 coding sequence is TGTGCCAGCTCACCCATGGCAGCGGGGGCCCGCACAGATACGCAGTATTTT. It encodes CASSPMAAGARTDTQYF.

The CDR3 nucleotides are TGTGCCAGCAGCTTAGGGGGGTCCGGGTACGAGCAGTACTTC. As protein: CASSLGGSGYEQYF. V is TRBV7-3 and J is TRBJ2-7; D may be TRBD2 (6 bases). Trimming took 2 bases from V and 4 from J, leaving 12 bases between them. Germline CDR1 and CDR2: SGHTA and FQGTGA. CDR3 length: 14 amino acids. Using reference TRBV7-3 and TRBJ2-7 for the parts outside the CDR3, the full variable domain is GAGVSQTPSNKVTEKGKYVELRCDPISGHTALYWYRQSLGQGPEFLIYFQGTGAADDSGLPNDRFFAVRPEGSVSTLKIQRTERGDSAVYLCASSLGGSGYEQYFGPGTRLTVT.

The chain couples TRBV6-5 to TRBJ1-2; D is perhaps TRBD1 (5 bases). Trimming removed 8 bases at V and 4 bases at J, with 17 bases between. The CDR3 is made up of 14 amino acids. Looked up from germline, CDR1 is MNHEY and CDR2 is SVGAGI. CDR3 in amino acids: CASGPRWGGYGYTF. The CDR3 nucleotides read TGTGCCAGCGGGCCTCGGTGGGGCGGCTATGGCTACACCTTC.

The chain links TRBV21-1 to TRBJ2-7; whether TRBD2, the table's D call, matches the DNA was not checked. TRBV21-1 is designated a pseudogene. The CDR3 is made up of 15 amino acids. CDR3 bases: TGTGCCAGCAGGAATCCCAGAAAACCCCGGGGAGAGCAGTACTTC. This gives the protein CASRNPRKPRGEQYF.

V is TRBV4-1 and J is TRBJ2-1, with 7 bases lining up with TRBD2. Germline CDR1 and CDR2: MGHRA and YSYEKL. There are 15 residues in the CDR3. V lost 4 bases to trimming and J lost 4 bases; unmatched junction nucleotides: 7. CDR3 region: CASSPVGGTYNEQFF. The CDR3 nucleotides are TGCGCCAGCAGCCCGGTGGGAGGGACGTACAATGAGCAGTTCTTC.

CDR3 sequence: CASSPRFMNTEAFF. CDR3 coding DNA: TGTGCCAGCAGTCCCAGGTTCATGAACACTGAAGCTTTCTTT. This chain connects TRBV27 to TRBJ1-1; D uncertain. Germline CDR1 and CDR2: MNHEY and SMNVEV (reference sequence). The CDR3 spans 14 residues. V gave up 5 bases and J gave up 0 bases, with 10 bases separating them.

The gene calls are TRBV19 and TRBJ1-6; D remains ambiguous. The germline CDR1 and CDR2 sequences are LNHDA and SQIVND (reference sequence). The CDR3 loop spans 14 amino acids. Between the trimmed V and J ends, which lost 5 bases and 6 bases, there was a span of 11 bases. The CDR3 sequence is CASSAGIPNSPLHF. The CDR3 DNA reads as TGTGCCAGTAGTGCCGGGATTCCTAATTCACCCCTCCACTTT.

J is TRBJ2-2 and V is TRBV6-2 or TRBV6-3; 15 positions agree with TRBD2. This CDR3 spans 15 amino acids. V was pared by 5 bases and J by 7 bases, with 2 bases of the junction left unmatched. Germline V gives CDR1 MNHEY, CDR2 SVGEGT. CDR3 bases: TGTGCCAGCAGTGGACTAGCGGGAGGGAGCGGGGAGCTGTTTTTT. The encoded protein is CASSGLAGGSGELFF.

V is TRBV10-2 and J is TRBJ1-5; D remains unclear. Looked up from germline, CDR1 is WSHSY and CDR2 is SAAADI. The CDR3 extends over 17 amino acids. Trimming removed 3 bases from V and 6 bases from J, with 21 bases in between. The CDR3 nucleotides are TGCGCCAGCAGTGACCTTCTTCGACAACCCGGGAGTCAGCCCCAGCATTTT. It encodes CASSDLLRQPGSQPQHF.

The chain employs TRBV24-1 and TRBJ2-5; TRBD2 matches 7 bases. V lost 4 bases to trimming and J lost 5 bases; unmatched junction nucleotides: 9. Germline CDR1 reads KGHDR; CDR2 reads SFDVKD. The CDR3 spans 15 residues. DNA for the CDR3: TGTGCCACCAGTGACGTTCAGCGGGGCTGGGAGACCCAGTACTTC. This sequence encodes CATSDVQRGWETQYF.

CDR3 sequence reads: CASSTPTPGQETQYF. CDR3 in DNA: TGCGCCAGCAGCACACCAACCCCGGGACAAGAGACCCAGTACTTC. The rearrangement links TRBV5-1 to TRBJ2-5, with TRBD2 as a possible D gene (5 bases). This CDR3 is 15 amino acids long. V dropped 4 bases and J dropped 2 bases, with 15 bases sitting between them. Germline V CDR1 and CDR2: SGHRS, YFSETQ.